What follows are 22 T cell receptor beta chains derived from one specimen sequenced in a study of OX40 agonist ivuxolimab in advanced cancers. The table came from immunoSEQ multiplex PCR; TCRdb's copy has only in-frame clones and leaves some out. The repertoire has tens of thousands of clones, around nine tenths of them found once; the top ten carry around 0.3%. The sample in question was CD4+ or CD8+ T cells sorted from blood, obtained in a trial of the OX40 agonist ivuxolimab. The source is an adult with an advanced solid tumor such as melanoma, head and neck, liver or kidney cancer.

The chain has TRBV5-4 and TRBJ2-1; D could derive from TRBD1 or TRBD2 (5 bases each). The CDR3 spans 15 residues. Trimming took off 4 bases at V and 0 bases at J, with 11 bases between the two ends. Germline V CDR1 and CDR2: SGHNT, YYREEE (reference sequence). The CDR3: CASSEGRSSYNEQFF. CDR3 DNA: TGTGCCAGCAGCGAGGGACGGAGCTCCTACAATGAGCAGTTCTTC.

CDR3 sequence: CASSPVPGGIRYGYTF. For the CDR3, the DNA is TGTGCCAGCAGCCCGGTCCCGGGGGGCATTCGGTATGGCTACACCTTC. The rearrangement links TRBV5-5 to TRBJ1-2; TRBD1 is a possible D gene (6 bases). This CDR3 has 16 residues. Per germline, CDR1 SGHKS and CDR2 YYEKEE (reference sequence). V was pared by 4 bases and J by 5 bases, with 21 bases between.

The chain carries TRBV5-1 and TRBJ1-2; the match to TRBD1 covers 9 bases. Germline CDR1 and CDR2: SGHRS and YFSETQ. V was pared by 2 bases and J by 4 bases, with 6 bases of the junction left unmatched. CDR3 size: 15 residues. The CDR3 loop reads CASSLQGAQGYGYTF. CDR3 coding DNA: TGCGCCAGCAGCTTACAGGGGGCGCAGGGCTATGGCTACACCTTC.

This chain connects TRBV2 to TRBJ2-1; 8 bases are shared with TRBD1. V shed 10 bases, J shed 10 bases, and the junction held 21 bases outside the gene matches. This CDR3 region has 16 residues. CDR1 SNHLY and CDR2 FYNNEI come from the germline V gene. The CDR3 DNA follows: TGTGCCAACACGAGTGGACAGGACAGGGCCGTACAGGAGCAGTTCTTC. This gives the protein CANTSGQDRAVQEQFF.

The chain links TRBV29-1 to TRBJ1-1; D ambiguous. The CDR3 covers 11 residues. The V end lost 5 bases, the J end lost 4 bases, and 8 bases lay between the germline ends. Germline loops: CDR1 SQVTM, CDR2 ANQGSEA. The CDR3 sequence: CSVISPTEAFF. The CDR3 bases are TGCAGCGTTATTTCGCCCACTGAAGCTTTCTTT.

V gene TRBV2 combines with J gene TRBJ1-1; the D gene is possibly TRBD1 (5 bases). There are 12 residues in the CDR3. V dropped 4 bases and J dropped 4 bases, with 7 bases sitting between them. The germline gives CDR1 SNHLY, CDR2 FYNNEI. The CDR3 coding sequence is TGTGCCAGCAGTGTTGGGGGCACTGAAGCTTTCTTT. It yields the protein CASSVGGTEAFF.

The chain carries TRBV5-1 and TRBJ2-1; TRBD2 agrees at 10 bases. The V segment lost 4 bases and the J segment 4 bases; nucleotides outside the gene matches: 5. The CDR3 is 15 amino acids. From germline, CDR1 is SGHRS and CDR2 YFSETQ. CDR3 bases: TGCGCCAGCAGCCCTGGACTAGCGGATTACAATGAGCAGTTCTTC. Translation: CASSPGLADYNEQFF.

CDR3 coding DNA: TGTGCCAGCAGCTTGGACAGGGAAACTTCACCCCTCCACTTT. Protein product: CASSLDRETSPLHF. The rearrangement joins TRBV5-6 to TRBJ1-6; weak D call: TRBD1 (6 bases). This CDR3 comprises 14 residues. Trimming shortened V by 0 bases and J by 9 bases, and 10 bases separated the two germline ends. In germline, CDR1 is SGHDT, CDR2 YYEEEE.

As concerns this clone: Sequence at one end of the junction differs from germline and may be a read error. The DNA of the CDR3 is TGTGCCGGCAGCTTAGCAGGTCCGTTCGGTAGATACGAGCAGTACTTC. Its translation: CAGSLAGPFGRYEQYF. The chain carries TRBV7-9 and TRBJ2-7; no firm D call. CDR1 and CDR2 from the germline V gene are SEHNR and FQNEAQ (reference sequence). The CDR3 length is 16 residues. Complete variable domain (other parts from reference TRBV7-9 and TRBJ2-7): DTGVSQNPRHKITKRGQNVTFRCDPISEHNRLYWYRQTLGQGPEFLTYFQNEAQLEKSRLLSDRFSAERPKGSFSTLEIQRTEQGDSAMYLCAGSLAGPFGRYEQYFGPGTRLTVT.

As concerns this clone: Other DNA sequences of this sample code for an identical CDR3. The rearrangement uses TRBV5-1 and TRBJ1-1, with TRBD1 identical over 10 bases. J was trimmed by 5 bases and V by 0 bases; bases with no gene match: 1. The germline V gene encodes CDR1 SGHRS and CDR2 YFSETQ. The CDR3 covers 14 residues. The CDR3 loop reads CASSLGTGGTEAFF. Here the CDR3 DNA reads TGCGCCAGCAGCTTGGGGACAGGGGGGACTGAAGCTTTCTTT. The full variable domain, its missing parts supplied by reference TRBV5-1 and TRBJ1-1, is KAGVTQTPRYLIKTRGQQVTLSCSPISGHRSVSWYQQTPGQGLQFLFEYFSETQRNKGNFPGRFSGRQFSNSRSEMNVSTLELGDSALYLCASSLGTGGTEAFFGQGTRLTVV.

This clone has just a few counts. The rearrangement joins TRBV7-9 to TRBJ2-7; tentatively, D is TRBD1 (5 bases). The length of the CDR3 is 13 residues. From germline, CDR1 is SEHNR and CDR2 FQNEAQ (reference sequence). The V end lost 6 bases, the J end lost 6 bases, and 15 bases lay between the germline ends. CDR3 nucleotide sequence: TGTGCCAGCAGTTCCGGACACGCTGTCGAGCAGTACTTC. It specifies CASSSGHAVEQYF.

This clone was recorded only once. This rearrangement joins TRBV19 to TRBJ1-1; tentative D call: TRBD1 (5 bases). The germline CDR1 and CDR2 sequences are LNHDA and SQIVND (reference sequence). Trimming left V 5 bases short and J 0 bases short, with 7 bases between. The CDR3 runs to 13 residues. CDR3 protein: CASSQGLNTEAFF. The CDR3 nucleotides read TGTGCCAGTAGTCAGGGCCTGAACACTGAAGCTTTCTTT.

The chain combines TRBV27 with TRBJ2-1; tentative D call: TRBD1 (5 bases). The CDR3 spans 15 residues. Trimming removed 3 bases from V and 7 bases from J, with 16 bases in between. Germline assignment: CDR1 MNHEY and CDR2 SMNVEV (reference sequence). The CDR3 DNA reads TGTGCCAGCAGTTTTGGGTCAAGGGGTGGAAATGAGCAGTTCTTC. Protein product: CASSFGSRGGNEQFF.

The rearrangement uses TRBV19 and TRBJ2-1; the D gene is possibly TRBD1 (6 bases). In germline, CDR1 is LNHDA, CDR2 SQIVND (reference sequence). The CDR3 is made up of 17 amino acids. Trimming left V 5 bases short and J 1 base short, with 18 bases between. The CDR3 DNA reads as TGTGCCAGTAGTCCCCTGGGGGCAGGGATTTCCTACAATGAGCAGTTCTTC. As protein: CASSPLGAGISYNEQFF.

This clone was seen a few times. The chain uses TRBV19 and TRBJ1-5; D unclear. V lost 3 bases to trimming and J lost 9 bases, with 12 bases between them. CDR1 is LNHDA and CDR2 is SQIVND in the germline V gene (reference sequence). CDR3 size: 13 residues. CDR3 DNA: TGTGCCAGTAGTATGATCGAAGCCCGGCCCCAGCATTTT. This translates into CASSMIEARPQHF. The full variable domain, its missing parts supplied by reference TRBV19 and TRBJ1-5, is DGGITQSPKYLFRKEGQNVTLSCEQNLNHDAMYWYRQDPGQGLRLIYYSQIVNDFQKGDIAEGYSVSREKKESFPLTVTSAQKNPTAFYLCASSMIEARPQHFGDGTRLSIL.

The genes are TRBV6-5 and TRBJ2-2; a possible D gene is TRBD2 (6 bases). The germline V and J ends were trimmed by 7 bases and 0 bases, with 12 bases remaining between them. Germline loops: CDR1 MNHEY, CDR2 SVGAGI. There are 15 residues in the CDR3. CDR3 bases: TGTGCCAGCAACTCCGGGACTGCGAACACCGGGGAGCTGTTTTTT. Translated, it gives CASNSGTANTGELFF.

V gene TRBV7-9 combines with J gene TRBJ1-5; D may be TRBD1 (5 bases). V lost 5 bases and J 0 bases, leaving 11 bases between the germline ends. This CDR3 region has 15 residues. Germline V CDR1 and CDR2: SEHNR, FQNEAQ (reference sequence). The CDR3 DNA is TGTGCCAGCAGCCCGACAGACACTAGCAATCAGCCCCAGCATTTT. Translation: CASSPTDTSNQPQHF.

The chain recombines TRBV4-1 with TRBJ1-1, with unresolved D. The CDR3 extends over 12 amino acids. The V and J ends lost 5 bases and 0 bases respectively, with 4 bases between them. From germline, CDR1 is MGHRA and CDR2 YSYEKL. CDR3 sequence reads: CASSIVNTEAFF. The CDR3 DNA follows: TGCGCCAGCAGCATAGTGAACACTGAAGCTTTCTTT.

The chain employs TRBV6-5 and TRBJ1-6; 7 bases are a match to TRBD1. This CDR3 is built from 14 residues. The junction had 4 bases not matched to a gene; V was cut back by 6 bases and J by 5 bases. The germline CDR1 and CDR2 sequences are MNHEY and SVGAGI. The CDR3 region has the DNA TGTGCCAGCAGACGACAGGGCAATAATTCACCCCTCCACTTT. Translated, it gives CASRRQGNNSPLHF.

The chain is built from TRBV7-3 and TRBJ1-5; no reliable D call. CDR3 size: 14 residues. Trimming cost V 6 bases and J 3 bases, with 12 bases left between them. Germline loops: CDR1 SGHTA, CDR2 FQGTGA. As DNA, the CDR3 is TGTGCCAGCAGTTCGCGGGTCCTCAATCAGCCCCAGCATTTT. It yields the protein CASSSRVLNQPQHF.

The chain carries TRBV10-3 and TRBJ1-1; D unclear. Per germline, CDR1 ENHRY and CDR2 SYGVKD. CDR3 length: 13 residues. V lost 3 bases and J lost 0, with 5 bases in between. CDR3 nucleotides: TGTGCCATCAGTGAAGCGGTGAACACTGAAGCTTTCTTT. This translates into CAISEAVNTEAFF.

J is TRBJ1-5 and V is TRBV10-3; TRBD1 matches 7 bases. V lost 2 bases to trimming and J lost 3 bases; unmatched junction nucleotides: 7. The length of the CDR3 is 16 residues. The germline gives CDR1 ENHRY, CDR2 SYGVKD. The CDR3 nucleotides read TGTGCCATCAGTGAGAAACGACAGGGTAACAATCAGCCCCAGCATTTT. Protein: CAISEKRQGNNQPQHF.